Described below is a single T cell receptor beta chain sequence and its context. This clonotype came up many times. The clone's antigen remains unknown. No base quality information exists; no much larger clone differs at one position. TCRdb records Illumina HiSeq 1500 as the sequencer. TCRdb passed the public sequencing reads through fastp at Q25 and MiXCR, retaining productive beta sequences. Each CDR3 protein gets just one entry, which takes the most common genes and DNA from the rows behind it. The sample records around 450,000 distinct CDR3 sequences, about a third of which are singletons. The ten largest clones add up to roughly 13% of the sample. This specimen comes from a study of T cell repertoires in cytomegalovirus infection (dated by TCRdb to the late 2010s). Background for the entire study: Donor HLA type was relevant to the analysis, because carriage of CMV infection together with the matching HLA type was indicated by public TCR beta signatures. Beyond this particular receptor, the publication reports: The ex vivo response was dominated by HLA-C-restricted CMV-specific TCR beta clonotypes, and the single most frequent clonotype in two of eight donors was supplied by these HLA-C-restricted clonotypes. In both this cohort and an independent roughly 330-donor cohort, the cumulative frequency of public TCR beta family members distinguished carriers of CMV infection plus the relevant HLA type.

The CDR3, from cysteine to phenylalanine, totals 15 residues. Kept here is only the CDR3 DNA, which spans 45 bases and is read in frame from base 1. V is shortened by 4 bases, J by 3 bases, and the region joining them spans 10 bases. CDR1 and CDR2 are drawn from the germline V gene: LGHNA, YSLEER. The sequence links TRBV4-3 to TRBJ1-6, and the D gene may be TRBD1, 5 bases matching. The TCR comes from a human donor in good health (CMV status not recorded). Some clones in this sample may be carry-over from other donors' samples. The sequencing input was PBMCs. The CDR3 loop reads CASSRDGDYNSPLHF. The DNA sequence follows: TGCGCCAGCAGCCGGGACGGTGACTATAATTCACCCCTCCACTTT.